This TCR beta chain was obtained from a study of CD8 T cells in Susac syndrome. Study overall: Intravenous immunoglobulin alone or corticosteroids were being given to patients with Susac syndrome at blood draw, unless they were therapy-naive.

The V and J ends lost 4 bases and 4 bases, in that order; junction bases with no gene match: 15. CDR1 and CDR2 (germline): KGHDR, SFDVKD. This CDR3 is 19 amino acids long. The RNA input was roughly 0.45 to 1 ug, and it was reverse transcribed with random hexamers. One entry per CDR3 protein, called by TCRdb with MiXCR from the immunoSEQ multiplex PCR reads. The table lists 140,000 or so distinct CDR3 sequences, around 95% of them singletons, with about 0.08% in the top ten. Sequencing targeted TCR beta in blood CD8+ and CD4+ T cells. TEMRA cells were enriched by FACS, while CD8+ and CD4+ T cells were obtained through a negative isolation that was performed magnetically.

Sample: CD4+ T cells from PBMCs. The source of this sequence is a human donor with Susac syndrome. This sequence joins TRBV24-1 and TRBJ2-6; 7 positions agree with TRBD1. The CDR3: CATSDPFQGVIPGANVLTF. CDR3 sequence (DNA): TGTGCCACCAGTGACCCTTTCCAGGGGGTGATCCCCGGGGCCAACGTCCTGACTTTC.